The sequence of this T cell receptor beta chain was determined in a study of blood T cell repertoires in COVID-19. Study background: Material from acute and convalescent COVID-19 was sourced from the United States, Italy and Spain. From T cells, B-cell-depleted T cells, or PBMCs came the material, which was cDNA or gDNA.

In the authors' methods: Nucleated cell number was recorded as an estimate derived from reference gene primer amplification. Profiled with immunoSEQ multiplex PCR; TCRdb holds only in-frame clones, not every one. The V and J calls and clone size are taken from that table; D and trimming were inferred from the DNA. This table holds roughly 120,000 clones, around four fifths found once. V lost 3 bases, J lost 4 bases, and 15 bases lay in between. Germline V lookup: CDR1 SGHTA, CDR2 FQGNSA. The CDR3 has 15 residues. The sample consisted of peripheral blood. The chain is built from TRBV7-2 and TRBJ1-1; D is unresolved. The TCR originated in a man aged 65-85 years with active or convalescent COVID-19. The CDR3 is CASSLRQPSGTEAFF. As DNA, the CDR3 is TGTGCCAGCAGCTTGAGACAACCCTCAGGCACTGAAGCTTTCTTT.